A selection of T cell receptor beta chains follows, all from one sample in a study of shared clonotypes between healthy human individuals. Using immunoSEQ multiplex PCR, the repertoire was profiled, and TCRdb retains in-frame clones only, with some absent. This table has over 1.5 million clones, 95% to 99% appearing once. Sequenced sample: naive CD4+ T cells sorted from blood. The receptors stem from a man aged 30 to 39 in good health. CDR3s include the opening cysteine and the closing phenylalanine or tryptophan. D genes are given only for firm matches. Expanded clones get a size class; other rows say once, few or many, or leave the size out.

v_call: TRBV5-5; clone_size: .; j_call: TRBJ2-7; d_call: TRBD2; cdr3_aa: CASSLLQTSGSGYEQYF; cdr3_nt: TGTGCCAGCAGCCTCCTCCAGACTAGCGGGAGTGGTTACGAGCAGTACTTC
v_call: TRBV6-5; clone_size: .; j_call: TRBJ1-1; d_call: .; cdr3_aa: CASSYSPVNTEAFF; cdr3_nt: TGTGCCAGCAGTTACTCGCCCGTGAACACTGAAGCTTTCTTT
v_call: TRBV10-3; clone_size: .; j_call: TRBJ1-1; d_call: .; cdr3_aa: CAIRDVTTEAFF; cdr3_nt: TGTGCCATCAGGGATGTCACCACTGAAGCTTTCTTT
v_call: TRBV7-9; clone_size: .; j_call: TRBJ2-2; d_call: TRBD2; cdr3_aa: CASSLAGLSSGSFTGELFF; cdr3_nt: TGTGCCAGCAGCTTAGCTGGGTTGTCTAGCGGGAGTTTCACCGGGGAGCTGTTTTTT
v_call: TRBV19; clone_size: .; j_call: TRBJ2-4; d_call: TRBD2; cdr3_aa: CASSTSGTSGSEGAKNIQYF; cdr3_nt: TGTGCCAGTAGTACCTCCGGGACTAGCGGGAGCGAGGGCGCCAAAAACATTCAGTACTTC
v_call: TRBV7-9; clone_size: .; j_call: TRBJ1-3; d_call: .; cdr3_aa: CASSFSDTRNTIYF; cdr3_nt: TGTGCCAGCAGCTTTTCAGACACTAGAAACACCATATATTTT
v_call: TRBV9; clone_size: .; j_call: TRBJ1-4; d_call: .; cdr3_aa: CASSASWTATGEKLFF; cdr3_nt: TGTGCCAGCAGCGCGAGTTGGACGGCGACGGGGGAAAAACTGTTTTTT
v_call: TRBV7-6; clone_size: .; j_call: TRBJ2-1; d_call: TRBD2; cdr3_aa: CASSLLTSGTSGTGEQFF; cdr3_nt: TGTGCCAGCAGCTTACTCACCTCCGGGACTAGCGGGACTGGTGAGCAGTTCTTC
v_call: TRBV5-8; clone_size: .; j_call: TRBJ2-3; d_call: TRBD2; cdr3_aa: CASSRLGPSGREVDTQYF; cdr3_nt: TGTGCCAGCAGCCGCTTAGGTCCTAGCGGGAGGGAGGTAGATACGCAGTATTTT
v_call: TRBV2; clone_size: .; j_call: TRBJ2-7; d_call: .; cdr3_aa: CASRPQGTTYEQYF; cdr3_nt: TGTGCCAGCAGACCCCAGGGGACGACCTACGAGCAGTACTTC
v_call: TRBV27; clone_size: .; j_call: TRBJ2-1; d_call: TRBD2; cdr3_aa: CASSLGLAGVNEQFF; cdr3_nt: TGTGCCAGCAGTTTGGGTCTAGCGGGAGTAAATGAGCAGTTCTTC
v_call: TRBV6-5; clone_size: .; j_call: TRBJ1-3; d_call: .; cdr3_aa: CASSYGGLGRGNTIYF; cdr3_nt: TGTGCCAGCAGTTACGGGGGACTAGGGAGAGGGAACACCATATATTTT
v_call: TRBV5-4; clone_size: .; j_call: TRBJ2-5; d_call: .; cdr3_aa: CASSAALTVHQETQYF; cdr3_nt: TGTGCCAGCAGCGCCGCTTTGACGGTCCACCAAGAGACCCAGTACTTC
v_call: TRBV27; clone_size: .; j_call: TRBJ2-2; d_call: .; cdr3_aa: CASSATGSGELFF; cdr3_nt: TGTGCCAGCAGTGCTACAGGGAGCGGGGAGCTGTTTTTT
v_call: TRBV6-4; clone_size: .; j_call: TRBJ2-2; d_call: TRBD2; cdr3_aa: CASSDQGLAGGPTGELFF; cdr3_nt: TGTGCCAGCAGTGACCAAGGACTAGCGGGAGGGCCCACCGGGGAGCTGTTTTTT
v_call: TRBV29-1; clone_size: .; j_call: TRBJ1-4; d_call: .; cdr3_aa: CSVLGLREKLFF; cdr3_nt: TGCAGCGTTTTGGGCCTCCGAGAAAAACTGTTTTTT
v_call: TRBV11-1; clone_size: .; j_call: TRBJ2-3; d_call: .; cdr3_aa: CASSLLNSNTQYF; cdr3_nt: TGTGCCAGCAGCCTCCTAAATAGTAATACGCAGTATTTT
v_call: TRBV9; clone_size: .; j_call: TRBJ2-2; d_call: .; cdr3_aa: CASSPLQRASTGELFF; cdr3_nt: TGTGCCAGCAGCCCCCTCCAGAGGGCTTCCACCGGGGAGCTGTTTTTT
v_call: TRBV2; clone_size: once; j_call: TRBJ1-1; d_call: .; cdr3_aa: CASTIGRYTEAFF; cdr3_nt: TGTGCCAGCACCATTGGACGGTACACTGAAGCTTTCTTT
v_call: TRBV5-4; clone_size: .; j_call: TRBJ2-7; d_call: .; cdr3_aa: CASSLGYEQYF; cdr3_nt: TGTGCCAGCAGTCTAGGCTACGAGCAGTACTTC
v_call: TRBV18; clone_size: .; j_call: TRBJ2-7; d_call: .; cdr3_aa: CASSETPSYEQYF; cdr3_nt: TGTGCCAGCTCAGAGACACCCTCCTACGAGCAGTACTTC
v_call: TRBV18; clone_size: once; j_call: TRBJ2-3; d_call: TRBD2; cdr3_aa: CASSPLASPNSGAGTDTQYF; cdr3_nt: TGTGCCAGCTCACCACTTGCGTCGCCGAACAGCGGGGCGGGCACAGATACGCAGTATTTT
v_call: TRBV4-2; clone_size: .; j_call: TRBJ2-2; d_call: TRBD2; cdr3_aa: CASSPTSGTSNGELFF; cdr3_nt: TGTGCCAGCAGCCCGACTAGCGGGACGTCCAACGGGGAGCTGTTTTTT
v_call: TRBV18; clone_size: .; j_call: TRBJ2-7; d_call: .; cdr3_aa: CASSPGGDRAGYEQYF; cdr3_nt: TGTGCCAGCTCACCAGGTGGTGACCGAGCTGGCTACGAGCAGTACTTC
v_call: TRBV4-1; clone_size: once; j_call: TRBJ1-2; d_call: .; cdr3_aa: CASSQGTAQSYGYTF; cdr3_nt: TGCGCCAGCAGCCAAGGGACAGCCCAATCCTATGGCTACACCTTC
v_call: TRBV19; clone_size: .; j_call: TRBJ2-1; d_call: TRBD1; cdr3_aa: CASSTTGGDEQFF; cdr3_nt: TGTGCCAGTAGTACGACAGGGGGGGATGAGCAGTTCTTC
v_call: TRBV2; clone_size: .; j_call: TRBJ2-7; d_call: .; cdr3_aa: CASMGDYEQYF; cdr3_nt: TGTGCCAGCATGGGGGACTACGAGCAGTACTTC
v_call: TRBV27; clone_size: .; j_call: TRBJ2-2; d_call: .; cdr3_aa: CASGSGLGNTGELFF; cdr3_nt: TGTGCCAGCGGCTCAGGGCTAGGGAACACCGGGGAGCTGTTTTTT
v_call: TRBV5-1; clone_size: .; j_call: TRBJ2-1; d_call: .; cdr3_aa: CASSLAKGYSEQFF; cdr3_nt: TGCGCCAGCAGCTTGGCCAAGGGATACAGTGAGCAGTTCTTC
v_call: TRBV19; clone_size: .; j_call: TRBJ2-7; d_call: .; cdr3_aa: CASSMVPGVVAYEQYF; cdr3_nt: TGTGCCAGTAGTATGGTCCCCGGGGTCGTAGCCTACGAGCAGTACTTC
v_call: TRBV30; clone_size: .; j_call: TRBJ1-4; d_call: .; cdr3_aa: CAWGGRRLSTNEKLFF; cdr3_nt: TGTGCCTGGGGAGGCAGGCGTTTATCAACTAATGAAAAACTGTTTTTT
v_call: TRBV4-3; clone_size: once; j_call: TRBJ2-1; d_call: .; cdr3_aa: CASSQGLSYNEQFF; cdr3_nt: TGCGCCAGCAGCCAAGGATTATCCTACAATGAGCAGTTCTTC
v_call: TRBV5-5; clone_size: once; j_call: TRBJ2-7; d_call: TRBD1; cdr3_aa: CASSLVGRGRAVQYF; cdr3_nt: TGTGCCAGCAGCTTGGTTGGCAGGGGGCGGGCTGTGCAGTACTTC
v_call: TRBV5-1; clone_size: .; j_call: TRBJ1-2; d_call: .; cdr3_aa: CASSLWGQDYGYTF; cdr3_nt: TGCGCCAGCAGCCTGTGGGGGCAGGACTATGGCTACACCTTC
v_call: TRBV7-6; clone_size: .; j_call: TRBJ2-7; d_call: TRBD2; cdr3_aa: CASSLRSSGLAGAYEQYF; cdr3_nt: TGTGCCAGCAGCTTAAGGAGTTCCGGACTAGCGGGCGCCTACGAGCAGTACTTC
v_call: TRBV11-2; clone_size: .; j_call: TRBJ2-1; d_call: .; cdr3_aa: CASSLIRGRFNEQFF; cdr3_nt: TGTGCCAGCAGCTTAATCCGGGGGCGCTTCAATGAGCAGTTCTTC
v_call: TRBV5-1; clone_size: .; j_call: TRBJ2-7; d_call: .; cdr3_aa: CASSLEPGLPYEQYF; cdr3_nt: TGCGCCAGCAGCTTGGAACCCGGACTTCCCTACGAGCAGTACTTC
v_call: TRBV2; clone_size: .; j_call: TRBJ2-5; d_call: .; cdr3_aa: CASNLDLQETQYF; cdr3_nt: TGTGCCAGCAACCTAGATCTCCAAGAGACCCAGTACTTC
v_call: TRBV28; clone_size: .; j_call: TRBJ2-2; d_call: .; cdr3_aa: CASSYYDTGELFF; cdr3_nt: TGTGCCAGCAGTTACTACGACACCGGGGAGCTGTTTTTT
v_call: TRBV6-5; clone_size: .; j_call: TRBJ2-3; d_call: TRBD1; cdr3_aa: CASSPDRGPTDTQYF; cdr3_nt: TGTGCCAGCAGTCCCGACAGGGGGCCTACGGATACGCAGTATTTT
v_call: TRBV29-1; clone_size: .; j_call: TRBJ2-1; d_call: TRBD2; cdr3_aa: CSASRVVAGGSYNEQFF; cdr3_nt: TGCAGCGCATCCAGGGTTGTAGCGGGAGGCTCCTACAATGAGCAGTTCTTC
v_call: TRBV27; clone_size: .; j_call: TRBJ2-1; d_call: TRBD2; cdr3_aa: CASNAGGPGNEQFF; cdr3_nt: TGTGCCAGCAATGCGGGAGGGCCGGGGAATGAGCAGTTCTTC
v_call: TRBV28; clone_size: .; j_call: TRBJ2-5; d_call: TRBD2; cdr3_aa: CASSLSGRGGSGLVETQYF; cdr3_nt: TGTGCCAGCAGTTTATCAGGCCGGGGAGGTAGCGGGTTGGTAGAGACCCAGTACTTC
v_call: TRBV23-1; clone_size: once; j_call: TRBJ1-1; d_call: TRBD1; cdr3_aa: CASNYTGQLYTEAFF; cdr3_nt: TGCGCCAGCAACTACACGGGACAGTTGTACACTGAAGCTTTCTTT